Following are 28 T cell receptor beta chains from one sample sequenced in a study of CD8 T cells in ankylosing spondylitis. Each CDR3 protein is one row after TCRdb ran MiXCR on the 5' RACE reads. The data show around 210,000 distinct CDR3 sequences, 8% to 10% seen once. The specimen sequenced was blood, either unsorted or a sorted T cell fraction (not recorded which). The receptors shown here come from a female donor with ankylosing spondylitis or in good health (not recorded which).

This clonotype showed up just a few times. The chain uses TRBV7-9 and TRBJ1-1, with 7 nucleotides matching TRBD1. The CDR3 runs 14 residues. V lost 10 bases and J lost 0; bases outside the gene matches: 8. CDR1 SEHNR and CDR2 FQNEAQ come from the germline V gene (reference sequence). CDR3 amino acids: CATQPGQMNTEAFF. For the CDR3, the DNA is TGTGCCACCCAGCCGGGACAGATGAACACTGAAGCTTTCTTT. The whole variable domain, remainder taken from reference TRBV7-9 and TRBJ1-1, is DTGVSQNPRHKITKRGQNVTFRCDPISEHNRLYWYRQTLGQGPEFLTYFQNEAQLEKSRLLSDRFSAERPKGSFSTLEIQRTEQGDSAMYLCATQPGQMNTEAFFGQGTRLTVV.

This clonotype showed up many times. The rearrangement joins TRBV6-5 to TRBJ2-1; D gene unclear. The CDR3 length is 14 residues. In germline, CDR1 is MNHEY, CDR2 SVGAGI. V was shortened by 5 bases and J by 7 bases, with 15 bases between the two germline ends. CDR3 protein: CASSSRVANNEQFF. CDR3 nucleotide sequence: TGTGCCAGCAGTAGTAGAGTAGCTAATAATGAGCAGTTCTTC.

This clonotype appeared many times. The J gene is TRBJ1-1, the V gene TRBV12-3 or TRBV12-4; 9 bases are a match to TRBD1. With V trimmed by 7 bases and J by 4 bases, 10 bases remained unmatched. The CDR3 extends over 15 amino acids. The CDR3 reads CASKDRDRAFTEAFF. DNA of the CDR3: TGTGCCAGCAAAGACCGGGACAGGGCGTTCACTGAAGCTTTCTTT.

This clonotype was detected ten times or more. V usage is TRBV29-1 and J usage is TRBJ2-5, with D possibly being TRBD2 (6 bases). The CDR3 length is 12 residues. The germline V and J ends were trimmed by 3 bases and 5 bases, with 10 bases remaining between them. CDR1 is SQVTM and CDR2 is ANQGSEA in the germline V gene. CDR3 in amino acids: CSVDASGETQYF. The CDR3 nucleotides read TGCAGCGTTGACGCCAGCGGGGAGACCCAGTACTTC.

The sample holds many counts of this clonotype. The CDR3, as DNA: TGTGCCAGCAGCGGGCCCCTGAACACTGAAGCTTTCTTT. Translation: CASSGPLNTEAFF. This chain joins TRBV3-1 and TRBJ1-1; D is unclear. The V end was cut by 5 bases, the J end by 0 bases, with 7 bases between. Germline CDR1 reads LGHDT; CDR2 reads YNNKEL (reference sequence). The CDR3 runs to 13 residues.

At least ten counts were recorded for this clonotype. The CDR3 nucleotides are TGTGCCAGCAGTTTTCTAGCCGAGCAGTACTTC. Its translation is CASSFLAEQYF. V is TRBV12-3 or TRBV12-4 and J is TRBJ2-7; a possible D gene is TRBD2 (5 bases). CDR3 length: 11 residues. Between the trimmed V and J ends, which lost 3 bases and 6 bases, there was a span of 6 bases.

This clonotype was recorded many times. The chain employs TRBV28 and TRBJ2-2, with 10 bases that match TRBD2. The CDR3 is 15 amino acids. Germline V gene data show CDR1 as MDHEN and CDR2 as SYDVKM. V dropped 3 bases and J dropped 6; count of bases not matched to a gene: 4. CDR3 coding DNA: TGTGCCAGCAGTTTGAGCGGGAGGGGTCCCGGGGAGCTGTTTTTT. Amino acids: CASSLSGRGPGELFF.

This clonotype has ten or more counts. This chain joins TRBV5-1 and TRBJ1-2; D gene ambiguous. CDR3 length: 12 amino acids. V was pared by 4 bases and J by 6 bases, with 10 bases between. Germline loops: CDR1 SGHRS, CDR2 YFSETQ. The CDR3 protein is CASSPDRDGYTF. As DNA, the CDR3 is TGCGCCAGCAGCCCGGACCGGGATGGCTACACCTTC. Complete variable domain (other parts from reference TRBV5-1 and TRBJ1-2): KAGVTQTPRYLIKTRGQQVTLSCSPISGHRSVSWYQQTPGQGLQFLFEYFSETQRNKGNFPGRFSGRQFSNSRSEMNVSTLELGDSALYLCASSPDRDGYTFGSGTRLTVV.

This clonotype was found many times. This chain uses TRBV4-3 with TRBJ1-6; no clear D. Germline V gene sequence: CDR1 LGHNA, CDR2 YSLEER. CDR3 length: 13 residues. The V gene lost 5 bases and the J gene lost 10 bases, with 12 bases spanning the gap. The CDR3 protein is CASSESVASPLHF. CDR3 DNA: TGCGCCAGCAGCGAGAGCGTCGCGTCACCCCTCCACTTT.

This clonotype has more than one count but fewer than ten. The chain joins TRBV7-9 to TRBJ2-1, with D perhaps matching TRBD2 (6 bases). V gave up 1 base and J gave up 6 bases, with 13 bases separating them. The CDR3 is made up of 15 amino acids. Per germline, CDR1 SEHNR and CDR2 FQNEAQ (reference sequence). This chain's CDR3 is CASSLGVGAGNEQFF. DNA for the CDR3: TGTGCCAGCAGCTTAGGAGTGGGAGCGGGCAATGAGCAGTTCTTC.

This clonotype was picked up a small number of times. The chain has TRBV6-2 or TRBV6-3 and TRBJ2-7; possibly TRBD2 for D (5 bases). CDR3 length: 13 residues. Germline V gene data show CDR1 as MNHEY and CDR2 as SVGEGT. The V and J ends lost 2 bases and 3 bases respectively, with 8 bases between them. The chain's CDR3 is CASSYRTGYEQYF. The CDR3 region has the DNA TGTGCCAGCAGTTACAGGACTGGCTACGAGCAGTACTTC.

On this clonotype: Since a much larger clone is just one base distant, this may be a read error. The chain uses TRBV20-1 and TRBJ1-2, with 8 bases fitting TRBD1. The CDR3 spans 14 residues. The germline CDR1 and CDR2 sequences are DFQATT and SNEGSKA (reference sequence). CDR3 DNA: TGCAGTGCTAGAGCTGGACAGGGTTACTATGACTACACCTTC. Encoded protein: CSARAGQGYYDYTF.

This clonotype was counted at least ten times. DNA of the CDR3: TGTGCCAGCAGCTTAGGGGCAGTGAACTATGGCTACACCTTC. It encodes CASSLGAVNYGYTF. The rearrangement uses TRBV11-2 and TRBJ1-2; no definite D call. CDR1 and CDR2 from the germline V gene are SGHAT and FQNNGV. This CDR3 is built from 14 residues. Trimming pared 1 base from V and 2 bases from J, leaving 8 bases between.

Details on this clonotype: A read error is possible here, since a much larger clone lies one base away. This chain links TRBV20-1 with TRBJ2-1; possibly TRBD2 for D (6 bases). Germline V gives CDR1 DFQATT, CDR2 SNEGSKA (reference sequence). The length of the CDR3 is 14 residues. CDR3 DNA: TGCAGTGCCAGACCCGGGACTGGTTACAATGCGCAGTTCTTC. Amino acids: CSARPGTGYNAQFF.

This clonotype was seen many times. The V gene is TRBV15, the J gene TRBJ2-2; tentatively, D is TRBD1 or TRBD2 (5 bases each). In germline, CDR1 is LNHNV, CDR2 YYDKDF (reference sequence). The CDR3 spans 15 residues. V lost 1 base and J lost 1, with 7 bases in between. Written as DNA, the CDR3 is TGTGCCACCAGCAGAGGAGGGGTGAACACCGGGGAGCTGTTTTTT. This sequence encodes CATSRGGVNTGELFF.

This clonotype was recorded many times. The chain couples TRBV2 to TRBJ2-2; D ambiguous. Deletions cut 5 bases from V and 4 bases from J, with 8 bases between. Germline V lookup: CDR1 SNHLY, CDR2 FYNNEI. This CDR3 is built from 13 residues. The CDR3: CASSKISTGELFF. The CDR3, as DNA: TGTGCCAGCAGTAAGATATCCACCGGGGAGCTGTTTTTT.

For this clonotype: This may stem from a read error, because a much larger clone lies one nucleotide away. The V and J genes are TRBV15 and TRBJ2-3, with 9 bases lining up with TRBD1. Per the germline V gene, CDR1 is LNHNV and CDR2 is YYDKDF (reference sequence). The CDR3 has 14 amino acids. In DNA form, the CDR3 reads TGTGTCACCAGCAGGGACAGGGCAAGAGATACGCAGTATTTT. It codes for CVTSRDRARDTQYF.

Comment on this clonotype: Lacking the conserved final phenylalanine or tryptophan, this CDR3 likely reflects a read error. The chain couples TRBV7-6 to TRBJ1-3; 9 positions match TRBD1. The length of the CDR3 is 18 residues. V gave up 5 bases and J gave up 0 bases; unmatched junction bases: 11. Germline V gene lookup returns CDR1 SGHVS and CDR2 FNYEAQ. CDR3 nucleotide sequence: TGTGCCAGCAGCGCAGGGTGGGGACAGGGAACCTCTGGAAACACCATATATTCT. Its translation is CASSAGWGQGTSGNTIYS.

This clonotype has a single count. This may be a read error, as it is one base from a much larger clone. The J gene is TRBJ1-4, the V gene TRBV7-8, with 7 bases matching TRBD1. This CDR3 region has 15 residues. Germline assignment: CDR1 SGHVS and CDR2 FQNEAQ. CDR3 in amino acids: CAGSQEGGAGEKLFF. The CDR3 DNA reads TGTGCCGGCAGTCAAGAAGGGGGCGCAGGTGAAAAACTGTTTTTT.

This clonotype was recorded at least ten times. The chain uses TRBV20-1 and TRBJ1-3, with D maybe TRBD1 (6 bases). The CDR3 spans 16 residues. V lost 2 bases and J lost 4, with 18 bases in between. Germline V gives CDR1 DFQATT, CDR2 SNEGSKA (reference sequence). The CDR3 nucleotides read TGCAGTGCTAGAACTATTATCGGGACACGGGGAAACACCATATATTTT. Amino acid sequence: CSARTIIGTRGNTIYF.

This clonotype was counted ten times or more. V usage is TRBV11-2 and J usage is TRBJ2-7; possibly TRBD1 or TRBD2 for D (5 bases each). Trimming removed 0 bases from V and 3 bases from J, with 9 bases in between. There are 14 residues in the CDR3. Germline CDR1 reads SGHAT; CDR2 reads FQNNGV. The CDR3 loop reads CASSLDGTFYEQYF. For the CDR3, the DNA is TGTGCCAGCAGCTTAGACGGGACCTTCTACGAGCAGTACTTC.

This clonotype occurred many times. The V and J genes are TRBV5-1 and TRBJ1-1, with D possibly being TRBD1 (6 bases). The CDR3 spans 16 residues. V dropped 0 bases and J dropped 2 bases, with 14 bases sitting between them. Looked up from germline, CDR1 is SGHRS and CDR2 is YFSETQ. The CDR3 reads CASSLEWGQVNTEAFF. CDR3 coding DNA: TGCGCCAGCAGCTTGGAGTGGGGGCAGGTTAACACTGAAGCTTTCTTT.

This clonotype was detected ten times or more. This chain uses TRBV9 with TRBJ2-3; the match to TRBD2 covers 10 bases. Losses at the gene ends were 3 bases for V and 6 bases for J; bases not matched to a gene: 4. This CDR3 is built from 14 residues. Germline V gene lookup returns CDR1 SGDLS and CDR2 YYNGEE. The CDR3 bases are TGTGCCAGCAGCGCAGCGGGAGGGGCGGATACGCAGTATTTT. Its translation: CASSAAGGADTQYF.

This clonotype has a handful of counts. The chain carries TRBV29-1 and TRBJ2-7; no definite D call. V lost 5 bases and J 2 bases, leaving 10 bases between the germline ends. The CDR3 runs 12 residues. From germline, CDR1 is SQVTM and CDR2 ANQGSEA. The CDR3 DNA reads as TGCAGCGTTATGGCGGTTACCTACGAGCAGTACTTC. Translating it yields CSVMAVTYEQYF.

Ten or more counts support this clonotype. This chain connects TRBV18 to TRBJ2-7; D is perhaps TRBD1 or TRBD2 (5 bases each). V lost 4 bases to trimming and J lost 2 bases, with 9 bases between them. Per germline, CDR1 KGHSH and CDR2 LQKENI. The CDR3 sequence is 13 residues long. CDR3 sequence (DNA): TGTGCCAGCTCACGGGACGCCACCTACGAGCAGTACTTC. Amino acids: CASSRDATYEQYF.

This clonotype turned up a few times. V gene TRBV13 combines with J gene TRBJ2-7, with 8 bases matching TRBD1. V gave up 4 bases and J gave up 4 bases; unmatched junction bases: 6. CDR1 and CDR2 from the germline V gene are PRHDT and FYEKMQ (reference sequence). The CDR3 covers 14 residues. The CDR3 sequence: CASSSDRDRYEQYF. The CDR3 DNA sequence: TGTGCCAGCAGCTCGGACAGGGATCGGTACGAGCAGTACTTC.

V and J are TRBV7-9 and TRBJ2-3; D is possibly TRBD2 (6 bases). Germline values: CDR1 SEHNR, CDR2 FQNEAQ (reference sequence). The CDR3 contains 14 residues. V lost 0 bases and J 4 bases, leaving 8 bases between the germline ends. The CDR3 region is CASSLATRADTQYF. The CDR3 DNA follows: TGTGCCAGCAGCTTAGCGACTAGAGCAGATACGCAGTATTTT.

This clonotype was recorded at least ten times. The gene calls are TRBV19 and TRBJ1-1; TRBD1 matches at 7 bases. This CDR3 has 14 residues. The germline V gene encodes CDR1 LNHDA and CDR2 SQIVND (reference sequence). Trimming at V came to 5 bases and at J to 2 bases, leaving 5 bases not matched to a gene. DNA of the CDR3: TGTGCCAGTAGTTTCCGACAGGGAAACACTGAAGCTTTCTTT. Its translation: CASSFRQGNTEAFF. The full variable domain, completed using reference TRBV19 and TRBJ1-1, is DGGITQSPKYLFRKEGQNVTLSCEQNLNHDAMYWYRQDPGQGLRLIYYSQIVNDFQKGDIAEGYSVSREKKESFPLTVTSAQKNPTAFYLCASSFRQGNTEAFFGQGTRLTVV.